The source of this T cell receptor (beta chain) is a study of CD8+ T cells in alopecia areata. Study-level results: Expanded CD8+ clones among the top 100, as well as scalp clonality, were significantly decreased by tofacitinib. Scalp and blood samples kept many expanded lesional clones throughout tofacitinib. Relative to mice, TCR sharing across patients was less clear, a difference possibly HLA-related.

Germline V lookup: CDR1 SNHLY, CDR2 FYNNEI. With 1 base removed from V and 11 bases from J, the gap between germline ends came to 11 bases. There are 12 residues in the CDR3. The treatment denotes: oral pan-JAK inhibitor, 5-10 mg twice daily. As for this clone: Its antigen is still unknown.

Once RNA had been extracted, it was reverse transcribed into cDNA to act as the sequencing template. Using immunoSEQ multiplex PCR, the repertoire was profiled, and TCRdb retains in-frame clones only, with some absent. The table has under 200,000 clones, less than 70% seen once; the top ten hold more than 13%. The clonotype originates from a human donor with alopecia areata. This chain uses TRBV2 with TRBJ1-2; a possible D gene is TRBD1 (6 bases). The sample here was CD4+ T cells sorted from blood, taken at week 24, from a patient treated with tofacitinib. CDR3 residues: CASSEDTGLYTF. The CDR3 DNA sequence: TGTGCCAGCAGTGAAGATACAGGGTTGTACACCTTC.